This TCR beta chain was identified during a study of control samples from healthy donors and cancer patients. TCRdb's table, derived via immunoSEQ multiplex PCR, lists solely in-frame clones and lacks some. The sample yields 100,000 to 150,000 clones, roughly 84% seen once. The CDR3 spans 16 residues. V was cut by 3 bases and J by 5 bases, with 19 bases left in between. Germline values: CDR1 SGHVS, CDR2 FQNEAQ. The TCR originated in a man between 50 and 59 years old in good health. Sequencing used blood. The chain has TRBV7-8 and TRBJ1-2; perhaps TRBD1 as D (6 bases). The CDR3 here is CASSLQNRVLLYGYTF. The CDR3 region has the DNA TGTGCCAGCAGCTTGCAAAACAGGGTCCTACTTTATGGCTACACCTTC.